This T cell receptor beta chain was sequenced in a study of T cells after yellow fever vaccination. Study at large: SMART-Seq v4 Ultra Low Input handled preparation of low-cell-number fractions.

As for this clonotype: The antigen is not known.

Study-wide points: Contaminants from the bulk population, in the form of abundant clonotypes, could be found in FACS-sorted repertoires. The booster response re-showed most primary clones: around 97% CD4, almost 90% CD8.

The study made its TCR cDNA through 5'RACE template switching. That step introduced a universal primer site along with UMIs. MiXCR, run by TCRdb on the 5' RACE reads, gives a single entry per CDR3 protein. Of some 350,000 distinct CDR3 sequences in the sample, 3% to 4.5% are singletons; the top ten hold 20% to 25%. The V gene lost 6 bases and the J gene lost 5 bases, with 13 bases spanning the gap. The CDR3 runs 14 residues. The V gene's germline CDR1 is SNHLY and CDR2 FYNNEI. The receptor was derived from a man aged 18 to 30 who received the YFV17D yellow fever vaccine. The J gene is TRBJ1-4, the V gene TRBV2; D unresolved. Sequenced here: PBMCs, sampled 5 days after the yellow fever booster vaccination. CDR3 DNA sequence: TGTGCCAGCAGGCAGGACGGATCAAATGAAAAACTGTTTTTT. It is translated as CASRQDGSNEKLFF.